One and the same sample provided the 9 T cell receptor beta chains below, sequenced in a study of blood T cell repertoires in COVID-19. The table came from immunoSEQ multiplex PCR; TCRdb's copy has only in-frame clones and leaves some out. The sample consists of approximately 50,000 clones, approximately 82% of them appearing once. The specimen sequenced was peripheral blood. The receptors stem from a man aged 65-85 years with active COVID-19.

V and J are TRBV7-9 and TRBJ2-4, with D unclear. Germline CDR1 and CDR2: SEHNR and FQNEAQ (reference sequence). The germline V and J ends were trimmed by 1 base and 1 base, with 11 bases remaining between them. The CDR3 sequence is 16 residues long. CDR3 in DNA: TGTGCCAGCAGCTTAGTGGGCACGATCGCCAAAAACATTCAGTACTTC. This codes for CASSLVGTIAKNIQYF.

This chain uses TRBV23-1 with TRBJ1-2, with D uncertain. TRBV23-1 is assigned to the ORF class and has an uncertain function. Trimming removed 6 bases at V and 4 bases at J, with 6 bases between. This CDR3 is built from 11 residues. The CDR3 DNA reads TGCGCCAGCAGGGGAGCCTATGGCTACACCTTC. As protein: CASRGAYGYTF.

Worth noting for this clone: The sample contains more than one DNA sequence encoding this CDR3. The chain combines TRBV5-1 with TRBJ2-3; 12 bases are shared with TRBD2. CDR1 is SGHRS, CDR2 YFSETQ, per germline. The trim removed 0 bases at V and 3 bases at J, leaving 2 bases unmatched. The CDR3 runs 16 residues. The CDR3 DNA reads as TGCGCCAGCAGCTTGGGTGGGACTAGCGGGACAGATACGCAGTATTTT. It yields the protein CASSLGGTSGTDTQYF.

V is TRBV5-1 and J is TRBJ2-3; the match to TRBD2 covers 7 bases. The CDR3 is 15 amino acids. Germline loops: CDR1 SGHRS, CDR2 YFSETQ. V was clipped by 1 base and J by 4 bases; unmatched bases: 6. This CDR3 reads CASSLTAGDADTQYF. The CDR3 DNA reads TGCGCCAGCAGCTTGACGGCGGGGGATGCAGATACGCAGTATTTT.

The chain couples TRBV7-9 to TRBJ1-4; D is unresolved. The germline V gene has CDR1 SEHNR and CDR2 FQNEAQ (reference sequence). The V and J ends lost 1 base and 0 bases respectively, with 6 bases between them. The CDR3 runs to 15 residues. The CDR3 DNA follows: TGTGCCAGCAGCTTAGGTGTTACAACTAATGAAAAACTGTTTTTT. This sequence encodes CASSLGVTTNEKLFF.

CDR3 residues: CAGRRQEAKLDQPQHF. The CDR3 DNA reads as TGTGCCGGCCGGAGACAGGAGGCCAAACTAGATCAGCCCCAGCATTTT. V gene TRBV21-1 combines with J gene TRBJ1-5; the table gives TRBD1 as D, unverified against the DNA. TRBV21-1 is classified as a pseudogene. The CDR3 is made up of 16 amino acids.

The chain is built from TRBV10-3 and TRBJ2-2; the D gene is possibly TRBD1 (6 bases). The V end was cut by 5 bases, the J end by 6 bases, with 16 bases between. Germline loops: CDR1 ENHRY, CDR2 SYGVKD. CDR3 length: 15 amino acids. The CDR3 sequence is CAISYTGLGAGELFF. The CDR3 nucleotides read TGTGCCATCAGTTATACAGGGTTAGGCGCCGGGGAGCTGTTTTTT.

V gene TRBV7-3 combines with J gene TRBJ2-1; no firm D call. Looked up from germline, CDR1 is SGHTA and CDR2 is FQGTGA. With 5 bases removed from V and 0 bases from J, the gap between germline ends came to 14 bases. The CDR3 loop spans 16 amino acids. The CDR3 region has the DNA TGTGCCAGCAGCCTTCTATCCCCTAGCTCCTACAATGAGCAGTTCTTC. This codes for CASSLLSPSSYNEQFF.

The chain joins TRBV5-4 to TRBJ2-3, with D possibly matching TRBD2 (7 bases). V lost 10 bases and J 2 bases, leaving 20 bases between the germline ends. Germline lookup yields CDR1 SGHNT and CDR2 YYREEE (reference sequence). The CDR3 is made up of 15 amino acids. CDR3 residues: CAWVRGASLTDTQYF. In DNA form, the CDR3 reads TGTGCCTGGGTCCGGGGGGCCTCTCTCACAGATACGCAGTATTTT. Complete variable domain (other parts from reference TRBV5-4 and TRBJ2-3): ETGVTQSPTHLIKTRGQQVTLRCSSQSGHNTVSWYQQALGQGPQFIFQYYREEENGRGNFPPRFSGLQFPNYSSELNVNALELDDSALYLCAWVRGASLTDTQYFGPGTRLTVL.